These 6 T cell receptor beta chains originate from one sample sequenced in a study of blood T cells in healthy people across ages. For the second PCR, which ran for 7 to 11 cycles, a sample-barcoded 5' primer and a J-beta primer mix were used. TCRdb ran MiXCR on the 5' RACE reads and lists one entry per CDR3 protein. The profile shows under 2 million distinct CDR3 sequences, about 32% of them singletons. Input material: blood. The receptors originated from a woman younger than 45 in good health.

The J gene is TRBJ2-3, the V gene TRBV20-1, with TRBD2 matching 8 bases. This CDR3 spans 16 amino acids. The V and J ends lost 3 bases and 2 bases, in that order; junction bases with no gene match: 10. Germline CDR1 DFQATT, CDR2 SNEGSKA (reference sequence). The CDR3 DNA reads as TGCAGTGCTAGGGCGGGGGGCTCCCCACTCACAGATACGCAGTATTTT. The encoded protein is CSARAGGSPLTDTQYF.

This clonotype was counted only a few times. V and J are TRBV3-1 and TRBJ1-1; weak D call: TRBD1 (6 bases). Trimming left V 0 bases short and J 12 bases short, with 11 bases between. Looked up from germline, CDR1 is LGHDT and CDR2 is YNNKEL (reference sequence). The CDR3 is 12 residues long. This CDR3 is CASSQDRGTTFF. The CDR3 DNA sequence: TGTGCCAGCAGCCAAGACAGGGGCACGACTTTCTTT. The full variable domain, in which reference TRBV3-1 and TRBJ1-1 provide the parts outside the CDR3, is DTAVSQTPKYLVTQMGNDKSIKCEQNLGHDTMYWYKQDSKKFLKIMFSYNNKELIINETVPNRFSPKSPDKAHLNLHINSLELGDSAVYFCASSQDRGTTFFGQGTRLTVV.

With respect to this clonotype: One end of the junction fails to match germline, which may point to a read error. The chain has TRBV18 and TRBJ2-1, with 9 nucleotides matching TRBD2. CDR1 and CDR2 (germline): KGHSH, LQKENI. CDR3 size: 16 residues. The CDR3 is CASSPSPIAGDNEQFF. The CDR3 bases are TGTGCCAGCTCACCATCGCCAATAGCGGGGGACAATGAGCAGTTTTTC. Filled out from reference TRBV18 and TRBJ2-1, the complete variable domain reads NAGVMQNPRHLVRRRGQEARLRCSPMKGHSHVYWYRQLPEEGLKFMVYLQKENIIDESGMPKERFSAEFPKEGPSILRIQQVVRGDSAAYFCASSPSPIAGDNEQFFGPGTRLTVL.

Only a few counts were recorded for this clonotype. This rearrangement joins TRBV4-2 to TRBJ2-6, with D unresolved. Germline CDR1 and CDR2: LGHNA and YNFKEQ. The CDR3 sequence is 16 residues long. Trimming removed 5 bases from V and 4 bases from J, with 15 bases in between. The CDR3 protein is CASSSTWVTGANVLTF. The CDR3 DNA is TGTGCCAGCAGCTCCACCTGGGTAACAGGGGCCAACGTCCTGACTTTC.

This rearrangement joins TRBV20-1 to TRBJ2-3, with D possibly being TRBD1 (6 bases). Per germline, CDR1 DFQATT and CDR2 SNEGSKA (reference sequence). The ends were cut back, 5 bases at V and 2 bases at J, with 20 bases in the middle. CDR3 length equals 16 residues. In nucleotides, the CDR3 is TGCAGTGCTGGTCCCCGGCAGGGGCTCTTCACAGATACGCAGTATTTT. Translating it yields CSAGPRQGLFTDTQYF.

The chain recombines TRBV3-1 with TRBJ2-3, with a possible D match to TRBD2 (8 bases). V was clipped by 1 base and J by 6 bases, with 17 bases between them. This CDR3 has 16 residues. The germline V gene has CDR1 LGHDT and CDR2 YNNKEL (reference sequence). CDR3 region: CASSQGTGQRGDTQYF. CDR3 nucleotide sequence: TGTGCCAGCAGCCAAGGGACAGGACAGCGGGGGGATACGCAGTATTTT.